This TCR beta chain was documented in a study of blood T cell repertoires in COVID-19. Study overall: Samples taken during acute and convalescent COVID-19 were collected in the United States, Italy and Spain. The analysed material was cDNA or gDNA that came from T cells, B-cell-depleted T cells, or PBMCs.

Source study methods: Amplification of reference gene primers provided the estimated nucleated cell counts. Data came from immunoSEQ multiplex PCR; TCRdb stores just in-frame clones and leaves some out. That table supplies the V and J calls and clone size; D and trimming were determined from the DNA. The data show roughly 190,000 clones, over 80% seen once. The CDR3 has 17 residues. Trimming cost V 5 bases and J 4 bases; bases outside gene matches: 11. Germline V gene sequence: CDR1 MNHEY, CDR2 SMNVEV (reference sequence). The sequenced sample consisted of peripheral blood. V is TRBV27 and J is TRBJ2-2, with TRBD2 matching 9 bases. This TCR came from a middle-aged woman with acute or convalescent COVID-19. The CDR3 nucleotides read TGTGCCAGCAGTCTCTTTCCAGCGGGAGGACTCACCGGGGAGCTGTTTTTT. This sequence encodes CASSLFPAGGLTGELFF.